This T cell receptor beta chain was identified during a study of graft-versus-host responses after intestinal transplantation. Looking at the study overall: After anti-thymocyte globulin induction, recipients took tacrolimus and steroids for roughly three years. Overall study findings and caveats: Among recipient marrow samples, GvH clones were found; some appeared first in ileum or blood. Allografts of patients with graft-donor T cell macrochimerism showed high graft-versus-host to host-versus-graft clone ratios. GvH clone levels peaked in circulation, and this peak was associated with early post-transplant HvG declines.

Trimming removed 7 bases from V and 5 bases from J; junction bases left unmatched: 8. From germline, CDR1 is MDHEN and CDR2 SYDVKM. CDR3 length: 14 amino acids. Turning to this clone: Its antigen remains unknown.

Using immunoSEQ multiplex PCR, the repertoire was profiled, and TCRdb retains in-frame clones only, with some absent. The sample holds roughly 93,000 clones, roughly 93% seen once. This chain uses TRBV28 with TRBJ1-5, with TRBD1 identical over 7 bases. The clonotype comes from a human donor who received an intestinal transplant. The sample was unstimulated CD8+ T cells sorted from spleen or lymph node cells, taken before intestinal transplant. The CDR3 coding sequence is TGTGCCAGCATTGAAACAGGGGACTATCAGCCCCAGCATTTT. Its protein product is CASIETGDYQPQHF.